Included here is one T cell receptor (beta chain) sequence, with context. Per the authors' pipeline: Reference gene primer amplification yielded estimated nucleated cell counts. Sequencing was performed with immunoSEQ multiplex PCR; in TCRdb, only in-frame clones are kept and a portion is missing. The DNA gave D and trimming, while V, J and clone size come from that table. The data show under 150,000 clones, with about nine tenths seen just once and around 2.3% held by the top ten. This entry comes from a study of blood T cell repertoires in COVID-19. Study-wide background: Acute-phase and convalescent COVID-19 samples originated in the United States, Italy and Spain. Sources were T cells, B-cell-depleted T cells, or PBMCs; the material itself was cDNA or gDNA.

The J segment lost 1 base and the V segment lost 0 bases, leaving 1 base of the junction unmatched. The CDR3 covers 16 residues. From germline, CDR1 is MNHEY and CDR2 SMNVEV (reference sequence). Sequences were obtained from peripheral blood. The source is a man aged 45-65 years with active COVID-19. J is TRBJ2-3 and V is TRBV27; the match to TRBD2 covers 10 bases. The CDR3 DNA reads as TGTGCCAGCAGTTTATCAGCGGGGGGGCGCACAGATACGCAGTATTTT. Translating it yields CASSLSAGGRTDTQYF.